This T cell receptor beta chain stems from a study of cytomegalovirus exposure and HLA in healthy donors. Study-level points and caveats: Overall, approximately 150 TCR beta chains were annotated as cytomegalovirus-associated.

The primer mix had 60 Vbeta and 13 Jbeta primers. The table came from immunoSEQ multiplex PCR; TCRdb's copy has only in-frame clones and leaves some out. The top ten hold 4.5% to 6.5% of the sample, which has more than 85,000 clones, approximately 9% seen once. The junction had 7 bases not matched to a gene; V was cut back by 1 base and J by 6 bases. The CDR3 is made up of 15 amino acids. Germline V gives CDR1 SGHKS, CDR2 YYEKEE (reference sequence). Ten or more counts support this clone. Its antigen is undetermined. The origin of this receptor is a man in his fifties or sixties in good health and CMV-seropositive. Sequencing was carried out using PBMCs. The rearrangement uses TRBV5-5 and TRBJ2-3; 8 bases agree with TRBD2. In nucleotides, the CDR3 is TGTGCCAGCAGCTTGCGGGAGGGGACTGTGGATACGCAGTATTTT. This gives the protein CASSLREGTVDTQYF.